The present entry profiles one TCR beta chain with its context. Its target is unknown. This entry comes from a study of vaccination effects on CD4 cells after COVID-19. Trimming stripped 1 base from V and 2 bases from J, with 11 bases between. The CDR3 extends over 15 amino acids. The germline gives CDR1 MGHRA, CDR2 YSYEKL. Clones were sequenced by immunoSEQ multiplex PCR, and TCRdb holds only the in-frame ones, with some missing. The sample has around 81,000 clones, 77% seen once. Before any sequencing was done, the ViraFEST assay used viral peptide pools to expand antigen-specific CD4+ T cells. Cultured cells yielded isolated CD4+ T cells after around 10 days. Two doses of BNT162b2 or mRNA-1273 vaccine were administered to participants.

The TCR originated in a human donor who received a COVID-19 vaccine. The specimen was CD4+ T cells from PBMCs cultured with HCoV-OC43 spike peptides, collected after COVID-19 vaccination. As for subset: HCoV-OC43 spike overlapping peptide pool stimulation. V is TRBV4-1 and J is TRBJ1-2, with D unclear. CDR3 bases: TGCGCCAGCAGCCAAGGGCCCCTTGGGAACTATGGCTACACCTTC. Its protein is CASSQGPLGNYGYTF.